This T cell receptor beta chain was retrieved from a study of neurological immune-mediated disorders. General observations from the study: Subjects shared no identical expanded-clone CDR3 amino acid sequences, suggesting private TCR-beta repertoires in all groups.

Turning to this clonotype: Its antigen is currently unknown.

Germline CDR1 is SGHVS and CDR2 is FQNEAQ. Trimming stripped 7 bases from V and 5 bases from J, with 11 bases between. The CDR3 has 13 amino acids. Template-switch 5'RACE cDNA synthesis added a 10-nucleotide unique molecular identifier. TCRdb analysed the 5' RACE reads with MiXCR anew, one entry per CDR3 protein. The sample lists 28,000 or so distinct CDR3 sequences; 21% were seen once. Input material: PBMCs. V gene TRBV7-8 combines with J gene TRBJ2-2; D not certain. The clonotype originates from a woman aged 55-75 years in good health. The CDR3 DNA follows: TGTGCCAGCACCCACCTACGAACCGGGGAGCTGTTTTTT. This sequence encodes CASTHLRTGELFF.